Listed below are T cell receptor beta chains from one sample, sequenced in a study of T cell repertoires in cytomegalovirus infection. One entry per CDR3 protein results from TCRdb running MiXCR on the reads. The repertoire includes about 260,000 distinct CDR3 sequences, around 13% of them detected once, and around 9.5% sits in the top ten. The sample was PBMCs. All receptors derive from a human donor in good health (CMV status not recorded). Some clones in this sample may be carry-over from other donors' samples. The CDR3 runs from the conserved cysteine through the conserved F or W. D genes are given only for firm matches. Only some rows state a clone size, as once, few, many or a class for expanded clones.

d_call,clone_size,j_call,cdr3_length,v_call,cdr3_nt,cdr3_aa
TRBD1,many,TRBJ1-1,13,TRBV7-9,TGTGCCCTACTGGGACAGGCGAACACTGAAGCTTTCTTT,CALLGQANTEAFF
NA,many,TRBJ1-3,15,TRBV12-3/TRBV12-4,TGTGCCAGCAGTCGAACAGGGTTCTCTGGAAACACCATATATTTT,CASSRTGFSGNTIYF
NA,few,TRBJ1-2,16,TRBV6-5,TGTGCCACCGCCCCCCGGGGAATCGGGGCTAACTATGGCTACACCTTC,CATAPRGIGANYGYTF
NA,NA,TRBJ1-4,16,TRBV13,TGTGCCAGCAGCTTAGTCGCTGGTCCAACTAATGAAAAACTGTTTTTT,CASSLVAGPTNEKLFF
TRBD2,NA,TRBJ2-2,17,TRBV6-4,TGTGCCAGCAGTCACCGCGGTCTAGCGGAAACCGGGGGGGAGCTGTTTTTT,CASSHRGLAETGGELFF
TRBD2,few,TRBJ2-3,15,TRBV20-1,TGCAGTGCAACAGTCCCTAGCGGGGGGGCAAATACGCAGTATTTT,CSATVPSGGANTQYF
NA,NA,TRBJ1-5,14,TRBV28,TGTGCCAGCAGTACGACCGATAGCAATCAGCCCCAGCATTTT,CASSTTDSNQPQHF
TRBD1,many,TRBJ1-4,16,TRBV7-8,TGTGCCAGCAGCGAGTTCCCCACAGGGGGCGACAAGAGACTGTTTTTT,CASSEFPTGGDKRLFF
TRBD1,few,TRBJ1-1,16,TRBV5-8,TGTGCCAGCAGCTTGGTGACAGGGATAAGTGGCACTGAAGCTTTCTTT,CASSLVTGISGTEAFF
NA,many,TRBJ1-1,15,TRBV12-3/TRBV12-4,TGTGCCAGCACCTCCCCCCGTAGGGGGGATACTGAAGCTTTCTTT,CASTSPRRGDTEAFF
NA,many,TRBJ2-3,15,TRBV6-6,TGTGCCAGCAGTTACACGAGGGACAACACAGATACGCAGTATTTT,CASSYTRDNTDTQYF
NA,once,TRBJ2-2,13,TRBV5-6,TGTGCCAGCAGCTCGGCCGGGCCTGGGGAGCTGTTTTTT,CASSSAGPGELFF
TRBD1,NA,TRBJ2-2,15,TRBV23-1,TGCGCCAGCAGTCGCAGAGGGGGCTCGATCGGGGAGCTGTTTTTT,CASSRRGGSIGELFF
NA,few,TRBJ2-2,16,TRBV23-1,TGCGCCAGCAGTCTGCCGGCGCTCCGGGACACCGGGGAGCTGTTTTTT,CASSLPALRDTGELFF
TRBD2,many,TRBJ2-1,15,TRBV20-1,TGCAGTGCTAGAGATCCCAGCGGGGATTCAAATGAGCAGTTCTTC,CSARDPSGDSNEQFF
TRBD1,NA,TRBJ1-5,14,TRBV20-1,TGCAGTGCTAGCGCAGGGGGAAGTAATCAGCCCCAGCATTTT,CSASAGGSNQPQHF
NA,few,TRBJ1-1,15,TRBV29-1,TGCAGCGTTGTAGGTAAGGGCGATGGAGGACTTGAAGCTTTCTTT,CSVVGKGDGGLEAFF
NA,NA,TRBJ1-1,14,TRBV5-1,TGCGCCAGCAGCTTGAGGACAGTGAACACTGAAGCTTTCTTT,CASSLRTVNTEAFF
NA,NA,TRBJ1-1,12,TRBV29-1,TGCAGCGGCATGACAACGAACACTGAAGCTTTCTTT,CSGMTTNTEAFF
NA,NA,TRBJ2-1,12,TRBV7-6,TGTGCCAGCAGTTCACGGTCCAATGAGCAGTTCTTC,CASSSRSNEQFF
NA,many,TRBJ1-3,16,TRBV7-2,TGTGCCAGCAGCTATAACCCCTGGGGGGCTGGAAACACCATATATTTT,CASSYNPWGAGNTIYF
TRBD2,few,TRBJ2-4,15,TRBV2,TGTGCCAGCAGTCCGGGACTAGTTCTTAAAAACATTCAGTACTTC,CASSPGLVLKNIQYF
NA,many,TRBJ1-2,14,TRBV12-3/TRBV12-4,TGTGCCAGCAGGGGCGACGGAGCTAACTATGGCTACACCTTC,CASRGDGANYGYTF
TRBD2,NA,TRBJ2-1,18,TRBV7-8,TGTGCCAGCAGCTTCCTAGGAGGGGGACTAGCAGGTTACAATGAGCAGTTCTTC,CASSFLGGGLAGYNEQFF
TRBD2,many,TRBJ2-3,15,TRBV7-2,TGTGCCAGCAGCTTATCGGGGGGTAGGACAGATACGCAGTATTTT,CASSLSGGRTDTQYF
NA,NA,TRBJ1-5,16,TRBV28,TGTGCCAGCACCCCCCGCGGGGGTCTAGGAGATCAGCCCCAGCATTTT,CASTPRGGLGDQPQHF
NA,many,TRBJ2-5,15,TRBV5-1,TGCGCCAGCAGCGTTGGAGAGAAATACCAAGAGACCCAGTACTTC,CASSVGEKYQETQYF
TRBD1,NA,TRBJ2-7,14,TRBV6-2/TRBV6-3,TGTGCCAGCAGTGAAACCGGGACAGTCGTCGAGCAGTACTTC,CASSETGTVVEQYF
TRBD2,many,TRBJ2-1,18,TRBV7-9,TGTGCCAGCAGCTTACCCCCTCGACTAGCGGGATCCCACAATGAGCAGTTCTTC,CASSLPPRLAGSHNEQFF
NA,few,TRBJ2-6,16,TRBV4-3,TGCGCCAGCAGCCAGGAGGGTCCCTCTGGGGCCAACGTCCTGACTTTC,CASSQEGPSGANVLTF
NA,many,TRBJ2-3,12,TRBV28,TGTGCCAGCAGTCCCCCGGGGTTTACGCAGTATTTT,CASSPPGFTQYF
NA,few,TRBJ2-7,16,TRBV5-4,TGTGCCAGCAGCTGGCTCGGCGGGACCGTTTTAAACGAGCAGTACTTC,CASSWLGGTVLNEQYF
NA,NA,TRBJ2-3,15,TRBV9,TGTGCCAGCAGCGTTCAACACTCGGGAGCAGATACGCAGTATTTT,CASSVQHSGADTQYF
NA,few,TRBJ2-7,14,TRBV7-2,TGTGCCAGCAGCCATCGGACAGTCTCCTACGAGCAGTACTTC,CASSHRTVSYEQYF
TRBD1,NA,TRBJ1-6,17,TRBV14,TGTGCCAGCAGCCAGTTCGGTCAGGGGGCGTCCCATTCACCCCTCCACTTT,CASSQFGQGASHSPLHF
TRBD2,many,TRBJ2-3,15,TRBV7-2,TGTGCCAGCAGCTCGACTAGCGGGGGCCTCGGTACGCAGTATTTT,CASSSTSGGLGTQYF
NA,many,TRBJ1-2,14,TRBV28,TGTGCCAGCAGCCCCGGGACGCCGAACTATGGCTACACCTTC,CASSPGTPNYGYTF
NA,few,TRBJ1-2,10,TRBV2,TGTGCCAGCATTGGGTATGGCTACACCTTC,CASIGYGYTF
TRBD1,NA,TRBJ1-5,13,TRBV29-1,TGCAGCGTACAGGGGGCTGGCAATCAGCCCCAGCATTTT,CSVQGAGNQPQHF
TRBD1,few,TRBJ1-1,14,TRBV5-4,TGTGCCAGCAGACCAGGGGGCGTGGGCACTGAAGCTTTCTTT,CASRPGGVGTEAFF
NA,NA,TRBJ1-1,13,TRBV6-5,TGTGCCAGCGGCCAGGCACTCCTCACGGAAGCTTTCTTT,CASGQALLTEAFF
TRBD2,many,TRBJ2-5,16,TRBV7-8,TGTGCCAGCAGCAATTTGAGGGGAGGGGCCTTGGAGACCCAGTACTTC,CASSNLRGGALETQYF
NA,many,TRBJ1-5,15,TRBV7-2,TGTGCCAGCAGCCCCTTCGACAGAGACAATCAGCCCCAGCATTTT,CASSPFDRDNQPQHF
TRBD1,many,TRBJ2-1,16,TRBV27,TGTGCCAGCAGTTTAGGGACAGGGACCGTAGAAGATGAGCAGTTCTTC,CASSLGTGTVEDEQFF
NA,NA,TRBJ2-7,13,TRBV28,TGTGCCAGCATCGGGACAAACTCCTACGAGCAGTACTTC,CASIGTNSYEQYF
NA,many,TRBJ2-5,14,TRBV25-1,TGTGCCAGCAGCGGAACCGGCCTACAAGAGACCCAGTACTTC,CASSGTGLQETQYF
NA,few,TRBJ2-2,13,TRBV29-1,TGCAGCGTTGATACAGGGAACACCGGGGAGCTGTTTTTT,CSVDTGNTGELFF
NA,many,TRBJ2-3,11,TRBV19,TGTGCCAGTGCGGAGGGGGATACGCAGTATTTT,CASAEGDTQYF
NA,few,TRBJ1-2,15,TRBV5-5,TGTGCCAGCAGCTTGCAGGACCGGGCACCCTATGGCTACACCTTC,CASSLQDRAPYGYTF
NA,few,TRBJ2-1,17,TRBV25-1,TGTGCCAGCAGTGAAAAGGTAATAGCGGATCAATACAATGAGCAGTTCTTC,CASSEKVIADQYNEQFF
NA,few,TRBJ2-7,14,TRBV28,TGTGCCAGCAGTTCGCCTACTCCGGGCCAGAATGTGTACTTC,CASSSPTPGQNVYF
NA,few,TRBJ2-3,16,TRBV14,TGTGCCAGCAGCCAAGATATCGTCTTTAACACAGATACGCAGTATTTT,CASSQDIVFNTDTQYF
NA,many,TRBJ1-2,13,TRBV5-5,TGTGCCAGCAGCCCCCCGGGGGGCTTAGGCTACACCTTC,CASSPPGGLGYTF
NA,NA,TRBJ1-1,16,TRBV18,TGTGCCAGCTCGAGGGAACCCCAGGGATCCGGCACTGAAGCTTTCTTT,CASSREPQGSGTEAFF
TRBD2,NA,TRBJ2-1,15,TRBV28,TGTGCCAGCAGTTTTGGTCTAGCGGGAGCATATGAGCAGTTCTTC,CASSFGLAGAYEQFF
NA,few,TRBJ2-3,12,TRBV28,TGTGCCAGCGGTCTCCTGACAGATACGCAGTATTTT,CASGLLTDTQYF
NA,NA,TRBJ1-4,15,TRBV15,TGTGCCACCAGCAGGGGAAGACAGCCTAATGAAAAACTGTTTTTT,CATSRGRQPNEKLFF